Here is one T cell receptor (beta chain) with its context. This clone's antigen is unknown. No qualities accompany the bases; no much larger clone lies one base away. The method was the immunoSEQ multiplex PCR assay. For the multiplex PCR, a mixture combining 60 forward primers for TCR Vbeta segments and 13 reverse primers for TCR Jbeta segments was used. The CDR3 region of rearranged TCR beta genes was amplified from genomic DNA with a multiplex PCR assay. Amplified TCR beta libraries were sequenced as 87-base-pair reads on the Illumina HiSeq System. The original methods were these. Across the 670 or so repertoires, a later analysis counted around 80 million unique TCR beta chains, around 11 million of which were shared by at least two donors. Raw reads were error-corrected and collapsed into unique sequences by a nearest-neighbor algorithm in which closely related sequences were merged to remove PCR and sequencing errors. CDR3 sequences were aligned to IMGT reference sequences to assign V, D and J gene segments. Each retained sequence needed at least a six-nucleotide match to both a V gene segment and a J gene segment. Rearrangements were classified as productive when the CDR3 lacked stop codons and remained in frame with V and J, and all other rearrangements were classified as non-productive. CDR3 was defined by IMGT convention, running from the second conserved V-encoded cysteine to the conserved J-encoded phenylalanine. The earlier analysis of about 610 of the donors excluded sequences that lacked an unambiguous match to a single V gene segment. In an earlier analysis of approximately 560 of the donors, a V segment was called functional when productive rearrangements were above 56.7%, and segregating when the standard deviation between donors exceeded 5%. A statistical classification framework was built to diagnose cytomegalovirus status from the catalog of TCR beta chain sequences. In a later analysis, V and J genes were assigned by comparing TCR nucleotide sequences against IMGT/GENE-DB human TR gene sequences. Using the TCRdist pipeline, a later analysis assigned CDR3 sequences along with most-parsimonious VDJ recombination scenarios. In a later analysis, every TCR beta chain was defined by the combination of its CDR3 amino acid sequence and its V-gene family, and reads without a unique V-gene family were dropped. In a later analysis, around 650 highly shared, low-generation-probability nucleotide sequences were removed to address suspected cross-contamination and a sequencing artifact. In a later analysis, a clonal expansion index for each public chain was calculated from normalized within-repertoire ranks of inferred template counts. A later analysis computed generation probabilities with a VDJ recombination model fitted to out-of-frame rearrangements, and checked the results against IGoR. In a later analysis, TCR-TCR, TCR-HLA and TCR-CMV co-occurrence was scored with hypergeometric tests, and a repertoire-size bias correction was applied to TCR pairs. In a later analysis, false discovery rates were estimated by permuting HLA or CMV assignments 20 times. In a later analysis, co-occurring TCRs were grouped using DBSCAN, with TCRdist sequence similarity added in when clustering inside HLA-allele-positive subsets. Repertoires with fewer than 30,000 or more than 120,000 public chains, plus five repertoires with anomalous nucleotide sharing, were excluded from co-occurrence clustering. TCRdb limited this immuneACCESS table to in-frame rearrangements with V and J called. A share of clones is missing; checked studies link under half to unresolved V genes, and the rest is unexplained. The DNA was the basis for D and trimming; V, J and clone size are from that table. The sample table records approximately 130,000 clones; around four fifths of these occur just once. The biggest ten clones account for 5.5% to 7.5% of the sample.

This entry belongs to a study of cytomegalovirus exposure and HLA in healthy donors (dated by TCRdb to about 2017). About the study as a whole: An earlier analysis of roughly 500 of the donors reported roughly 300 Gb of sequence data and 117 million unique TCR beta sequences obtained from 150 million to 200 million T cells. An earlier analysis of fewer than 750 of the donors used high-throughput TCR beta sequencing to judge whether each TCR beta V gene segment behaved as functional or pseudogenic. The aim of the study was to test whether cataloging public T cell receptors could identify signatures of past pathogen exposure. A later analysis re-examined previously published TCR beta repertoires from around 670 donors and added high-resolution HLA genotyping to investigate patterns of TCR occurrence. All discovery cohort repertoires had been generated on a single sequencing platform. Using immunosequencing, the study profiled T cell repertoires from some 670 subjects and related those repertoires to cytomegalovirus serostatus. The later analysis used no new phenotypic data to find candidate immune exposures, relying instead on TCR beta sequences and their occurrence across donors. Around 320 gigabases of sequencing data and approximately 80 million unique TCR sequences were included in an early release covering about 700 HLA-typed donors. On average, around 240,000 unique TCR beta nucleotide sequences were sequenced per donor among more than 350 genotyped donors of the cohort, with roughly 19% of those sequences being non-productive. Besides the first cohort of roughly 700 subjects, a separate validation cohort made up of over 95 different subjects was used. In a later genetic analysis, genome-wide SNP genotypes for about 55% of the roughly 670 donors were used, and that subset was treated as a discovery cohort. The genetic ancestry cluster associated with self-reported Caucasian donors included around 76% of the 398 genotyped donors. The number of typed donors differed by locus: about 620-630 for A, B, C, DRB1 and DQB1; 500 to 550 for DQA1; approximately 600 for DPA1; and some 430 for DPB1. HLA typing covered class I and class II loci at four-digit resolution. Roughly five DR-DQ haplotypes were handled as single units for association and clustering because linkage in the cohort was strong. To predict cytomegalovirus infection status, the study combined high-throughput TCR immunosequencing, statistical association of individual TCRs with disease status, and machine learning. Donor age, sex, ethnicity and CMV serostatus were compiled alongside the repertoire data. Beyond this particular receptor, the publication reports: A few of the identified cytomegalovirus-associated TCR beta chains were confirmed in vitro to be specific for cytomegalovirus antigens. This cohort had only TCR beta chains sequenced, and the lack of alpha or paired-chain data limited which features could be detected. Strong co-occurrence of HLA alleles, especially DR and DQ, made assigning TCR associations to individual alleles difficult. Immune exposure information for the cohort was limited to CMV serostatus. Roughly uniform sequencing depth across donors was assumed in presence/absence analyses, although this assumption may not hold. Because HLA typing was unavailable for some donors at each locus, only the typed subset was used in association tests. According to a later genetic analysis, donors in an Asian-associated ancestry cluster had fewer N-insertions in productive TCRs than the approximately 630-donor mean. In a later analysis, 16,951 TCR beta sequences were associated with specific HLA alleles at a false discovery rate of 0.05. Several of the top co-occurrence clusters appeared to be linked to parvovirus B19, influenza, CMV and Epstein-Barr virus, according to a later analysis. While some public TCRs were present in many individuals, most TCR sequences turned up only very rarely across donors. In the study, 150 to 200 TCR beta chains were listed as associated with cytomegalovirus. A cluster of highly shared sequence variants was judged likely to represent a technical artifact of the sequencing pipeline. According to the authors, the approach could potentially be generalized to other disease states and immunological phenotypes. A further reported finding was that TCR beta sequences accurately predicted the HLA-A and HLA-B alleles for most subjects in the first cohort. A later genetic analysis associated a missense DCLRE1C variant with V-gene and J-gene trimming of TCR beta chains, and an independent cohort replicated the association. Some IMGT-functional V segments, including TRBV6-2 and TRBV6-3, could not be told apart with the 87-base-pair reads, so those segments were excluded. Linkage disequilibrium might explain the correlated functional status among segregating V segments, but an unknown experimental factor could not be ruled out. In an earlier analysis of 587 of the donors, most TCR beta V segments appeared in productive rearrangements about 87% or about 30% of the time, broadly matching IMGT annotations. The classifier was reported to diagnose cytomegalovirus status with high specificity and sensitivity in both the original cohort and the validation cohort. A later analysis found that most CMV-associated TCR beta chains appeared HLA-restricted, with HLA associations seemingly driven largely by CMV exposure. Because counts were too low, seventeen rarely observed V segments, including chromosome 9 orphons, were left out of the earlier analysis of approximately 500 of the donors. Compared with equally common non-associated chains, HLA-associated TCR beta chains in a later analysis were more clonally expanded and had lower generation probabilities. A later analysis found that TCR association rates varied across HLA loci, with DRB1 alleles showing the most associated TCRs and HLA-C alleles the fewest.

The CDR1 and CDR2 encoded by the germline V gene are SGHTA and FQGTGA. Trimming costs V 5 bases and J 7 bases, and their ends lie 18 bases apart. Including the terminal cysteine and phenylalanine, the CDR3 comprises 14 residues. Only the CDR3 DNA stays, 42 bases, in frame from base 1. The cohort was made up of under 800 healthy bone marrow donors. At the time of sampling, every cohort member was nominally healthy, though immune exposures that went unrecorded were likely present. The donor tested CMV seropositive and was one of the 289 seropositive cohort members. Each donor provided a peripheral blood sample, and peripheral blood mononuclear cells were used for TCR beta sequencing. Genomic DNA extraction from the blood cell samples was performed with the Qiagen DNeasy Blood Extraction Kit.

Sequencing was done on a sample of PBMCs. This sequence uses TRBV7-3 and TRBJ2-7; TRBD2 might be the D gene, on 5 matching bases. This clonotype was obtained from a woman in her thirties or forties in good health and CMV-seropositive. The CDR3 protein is CASSVASHSEEQYF. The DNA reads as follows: TGTGCCAGCAGCGTAGCGAGTCATAGTGAGGAGCAGTACTTC.